The clone carrying this T cell receptor (beta chain) was picked up a small number of times. Antigen: not known. The sample comes from a study of cytomegalovirus exposure and HLA in healthy donors. Study results and caveats: According to the study, approximately 150 TCR beta chains were cytomegalovirus-associated. The later analysis indicated that the majority of CMV-associated TCR beta chains appeared HLA-restricted.

CDR1 and CDR2 (germline): MDHEN, SYDVKM. CDR3 length equals 11 residues. V shed 8 bases and J shed 3 bases, with 8 bases lying between them. 13 Jbeta primers and 60 Vbeta primers were used for the PCR. Assay used: immunoSEQ multiplex PCR; TCRdb lists only in-frame clones, some missing. In the table there are over 130,000 clones, approximately 82% of which are singletons. Sequencing used PBMCs. This clonotype was obtained from a man younger than 40 in good health and CMV-seropositive. The rearrangement links TRBV28 to TRBJ2-7, with a tentative D call TRBD2 (6 bases). The chain's CDR3 is CASGRNYEQYF. The CDR3 DNA sequence: TGTGCCAGCGGGAGGAACTACGAGCAGTACTTC.